The present entry profiles one T cell receptor beta chain with its context. The germline V gene has CDR1 MNHEY and CDR2 SVGEGT. The CDR3 spans 15 residues. Trimming took 5 bases from V and 2 from J; bases not matched to a gene: 7. Repertoires were generated with immunoSEQ multiplex PCR, while TCRdb's copy carries only in-frame clones and drops some. The table includes approximately 300,000 clones, 85% detected once. This specimen comes from a study of blood T cell repertoires in COVID-19. The sequencing sample was made of PBMCs or T cells enriched from blood (not recorded which). The chain couples TRBV6-2 or TRBV6-3 to TRBJ1-1, with 8 bases that match TRBD1. This receptor was taken from a woman in her twenties or thirties who had been exposed to COVID-19. The CDR3 DNA reads as TGTGCCAGCAGTGTTCGACAGGGGATAAACACTGAAGCTTTCTTT. Protein sequence: CASSVRQGINTEAFF.